This TCR beta chain was recorded in a study of blood T cell repertoires in COVID-19. All enrollees were roughly 18 to 89 years old and from roughly 26 US areas. Shortly before study entry, within 2 weeks, exposed participants had met a COVID-19 case. Repertoires were generated with immunoSEQ multiplex PCR, while TCRdb's copy carries only in-frame clones and drops some. The data show about 430,000 clones, with roughly 88% seen just once and 1.2% to 1.5% held by the top ten. The CDR3 sequence is 16 residues long. Trimming removed 3 bases from V and 3 bases from J; junction bases left unmatched: 8. CDR1 is LGHNA, CDR2 YSLEER, per germline.

The V and J genes are TRBV4-3 and TRBJ2-7, with 10 nucleotides matching TRBD2. This TCR was sampled from a woman under 30 who had been exposed to COVID-19. Sequenced: PBMCs or T cells enriched from blood (not recorded which). Here the CDR3 reads CASSHVSGGPLYEQYF. The CDR3 nucleotides read TGCGCCAGCAGCCACGTTAGCGGGGGGCCTCTCTACGAGCAGTACTTC.